This T cell receptor (beta chain) was profiled in a study of cytotoxic CD8 clonotypes in ibrutinib-treated CLL. General observations from the study: At progression, clonality fell back toward baseline after rising at ibrutinib response. Once treatment began, public clonotypes, which were uncommon, contracted or stayed stable.

The CDR3 is 16 amino acids. V lost 4 bases and J lost 4; bases outside the gene matches: 13. CDR1 and CDR2 from the germline V gene are SGHDT and YYEEEE. Produced via immunoSEQ multiplex PCR; TCRdb's table is partial and in-frame only. Of fewer than 75,000 clones in the sample, approximately 71% were seen once. Note on this clone: What it binds is not known.

This rearrangement joins TRBV5-6 to TRBJ2-7; 8 bases are shared with TRBD2. The sequencing here drew on PBMCs, taken after 12 months of ibrutinib treatment. The sequence was obtained from a human donor with chronic lymphocytic leukemia. The CDR3 is CASSPRVLAERYEQYF. CDR3 nucleotides: TGTGCCAGCAGCCCAAGGGTACTAGCGGAACGATACGAGCAGTACTTC.